These T cell receptor beta chains were read from a single sample in a study of regulatory T cells in long-lasting Graves disease. TCRdb passed the multiplex PCR reads through MiXCR, listing each CDR3 protein once. The repertoire holds roughly 450,000 distinct CDR3 sequences, with roughly 23% as singletons. The sample was peripheral blood mononuclear cells (PBMCs), taken when the disease was refractory, from a patient treated with antithyroid drugs. The origin of the receptors is a female donor with Graves disease. The CDR3 runs from the conserved cysteine through the conserved F or W. Fields, in order: D gene, J gene, clone size, CDR3 length, V gene, CDR3 protein, CDR3 DNA. A D gene is named only where the DNA matches it firmly. The size of a clone is reported for some rows only, either as once, few or many, or as a class for expanded clones.

>NA|TRBJ1-2|few|14|TRBV20-1
CSADRGGSLYGYTF
TGCAGTGCTGACCGGGGAGGTTCCCTCTATGGCTACACCTTC
>NA|TRBJ1-3|NA|16|TRBV11-2
CASSLCRDKTGNTIYF
TGTGCCAGCAGCTTATGCCGGGACAAAACTGGAAACACCATATATTTT
>TRBD2|TRBJ2-7|many|14|TRBV27
CASSLRESAYEQYF
TGTGCCAGCAGTTTGCGGGAGTCGGCCTACGAGCAGTACTTC
>NA|TRBJ1-3|many|14|TRBV6-1
CASKDRLSGNTIYF
TGTGCCAGCAAAGACAGGCTCTCTGGAAACACCATATATTTT
>TRBD1|TRBJ2-7|NA|12|TRBV20-1
CSAADRNYEQYF
TGCAGTGCTGCGGACAGGAACTACGAGCAGTACTTC
>NA|TRBJ2-7|few|13|TRBV6-5
CASSYLKSGEQYF
TGTGCCAGCAGTTACCTCAAGTCGGGCGAGCAGTACTTC
>TRBD1|TRBJ1-5|many|17|TRBV19
CASSISSTGTSNQPQHF
TGTGCCAGTAGTATCTCCTCGACAGGGACTTCGAATCAGCCCCAGCATTTT
>NA|TRBJ2-6|few|14|TRBV7-3
CASSPVSGANVLTF
TGTGCCAGCAGCCCAGTCTCTGGGGCCAACGTCCTGACTTTC
>TRBD1|TRBJ1-1|many|16|TRBV29-1
CSVESTGGMMNTEAFF
TGCAGCGTTGAATCGACAGGGGGGATGATGAACACTGAAGCTTTCTTT
>NA|TRBJ1-1|few|11|TRBV12-3/TRBV12-4
CASVALSEAFF
TGTGCCAGCGTGGCACTGTCTGAAGCTTTCTTT
>TRBD2|TRBJ2-7|many|14|TRBV20-1
CSAKPPASGLEQYF
TGCAGTGCTAAGCCGCCGGCTAGCGGACTCGAGCAGTACTTC
>NA|TRBJ1-2|few|15|TRBV5-5
CASSLAGDSERGYTF
TGTGCCAGCAGCTTGGCCGGAGACTCTGAGCGTGGCTACACCTTC
>NA|TRBJ2-3|many|15|TRBV11-3
CASSLESRPTDTQYF
TGTGCCAGCAGCTTGGAGAGCAGACCCACAGATACGCAGTATTTT
>TRBD1|TRBJ1-2|NA|14|TRBV27
CASSADRARGGYTF
TGTGCCAGCAGTGCGGACAGGGCCCGAGGTGGCTACACCTTC
>TRBD1|TRBJ2-7|many|16|TRBV15
CATSRDRTGGAGEQYF
TGTGCCACCAGCAGAGATAGGACAGGGGGCGCGGGAGAGCAGTACTTC
>TRBD2|TRBJ2-7|few|14|TRBV7-2
CASTRSGNDYEQYF
TGTGCCAGCACCCGCAGCGGGAATGACTACGAGCAGTACTTC
>NA|TRBJ2-6|NA|17|TRBV7-8
CASSLVTAVSGANVLTF
TGTGCCAGCAGCTTAGTTACGGCGGTCTCTGGGGCCAACGTCCTGACTTTC
>NA|TRBJ1-5|many|12|TRBV28
CASSQPDQPQHF
TGTGCCAGCAGTCAACCGGATCAGCCCCAGCATTTT
>NA|TRBJ2-7|many|15|TRBV28
CASSPQGVVSYEQYF
TGTGCCAGCAGTCCCCAAGGGGTTGTATCCTACGAGCAGTACTTC
>NA|TRBJ2-7|many|14|TRBV28
CASSGRGGKYEQYF
TGTGCCAGCAGCGGCAGGGGGGGGAAATACGAGCAGTACTTC
>TRBD1|TRBJ2-3|NA|17|TRBV24-1
CATSDSAGTGYADTQYF
TGTGCCACCAGTGATTCGGCGGGGACAGGGTATGCAGATACGCAGTATTTT
>TRBD1|TRBJ2-7|few|14|TRBV7-9
CASSALRGPYEQYF
TGTGCCAGCAGCGCTCTCAGGGGGCCCTACGAGCAGTACTTC
>NA|TRBJ1-4|many|15|TRBV5-6
CASSWGSGLEEKLFF
TGTGCCAGCAGCTGGGGAAGTGGACTAGAAGAAAAACTGTTTTTT
>TRBD2|TRBJ2-3|NA|14|TRBV29-1
CSVASSGTPDTQYF
TGCAGCGTTGCCTCTAGCGGTACCCCAGATACGCAGTATTTT
>TRBD1|TRBJ2-7|few|14|TRBV19
CASSSQGASYEQYF
TGTGCCAGTAGTTCGCAGGGGGCCTCCTACGAGCAGTACTTC
>NA|TRBJ1-4|many|13|TRBV7-2
CASSLGPGEKLFF
TGTGCCAGCAGCTTAGGCCCGGGGGAAAAACTGTTTTTT
>NA|TRBJ2-7|NA|16|TRBV5-1
CASSLVSTALDYEQYF
TGCGCCAGCAGCTTGGTTTCCACCGCCCTTGACTACGAGCAGTACTTC
>TRBD2|TRBJ2-7|many|14|TRBV10-3
CAIATSGALREQYF
TGTGCCATCGCCACTAGCGGGGCCCTACGGGAGCAGTACTTC
>TRBD2|TRBJ2-7|few|14|TRBV7-9
CASSSLAGGYEQYF
TGCGCCAGCAGCTCTCTAGCGGGAGGGTACGAGCAGTACTTC
>NA|TRBJ1-2|many|16|TRBV6-5
CASSYSSRPGNYGYTF
TGTGCCAGCAGTTACTCCTCCCGGCCAGGAAACTATGGCTACACCTTC
>NA|TRBJ2-7|NA|15|TRBV7-9
CASSFYRQVPYEQYF
TGTGCCAGCAGCTTCTACCGACAGGTACCCTACGAGCAGTACTTC
>TRBD1|TRBJ1-1|NA|16|TRBV7-3
CASSPQDRTAPVAAFF
TGTGCCAGCAGCCCCCAGGACAGGACCGCCCCTGTCGCGGCTTTCTTT
>NA|TRBJ1-4|many|15|TRBV7-8
CASSLIVSTNEKLFF
TGTGCCAGCAGCTTGATAGTTTCAACTAATGAAAAACTGTTTTTT
>NA|TRBJ1-2|NA|11|TRBV20-1
CSVGEDYGYTF
TGCAGTGTTGGGGAGGACTATGGCTACACCTTC
>NA|TRBJ1-1|many|15|TRBV11-2
CASRAFAGYSAEAFF
TGTGCCAGCAGGGCGTTCGCAGGGTATTCCGCTGAAGCTTTCTTT
>NA|TRBJ1-2|many|14|TRBV7-2
CASSAPNGEHGYTF
TGTGCCAGCAGCGCCCCAAACGGGGAGCATGGCTACACCTTC
>NA|TRBJ1-6|many|13|TRBV30
CAFLRLVGSPLHF
TGTGCCTTCCTCCGGCTAGTTGGGTCACCCCTCCACTTT
>TRBD1|TRBJ2-7|many|13|TRBV2
CASRGQASYEQYF
TGTGCCAGCAGGGGACAGGCCTCCTACGAGCAGTACTTC
>NA|TRBJ1-5|many|15|TRBV27
CASRAGMLGNQPQHF
TGTGCCAGCAGAGCAGGGATGCTCGGCAATCAGCCCCAGCATTTT
>NA|TRBJ1-1|NA|11|TRBV4-2
CASSQDGEAFF
TGTGCCAGCAGCCAAGACGGCGAAGCTTTCTTT
>NA|TRBJ1-4|many|13|TRBV28
CASKSLTNEKLFF
TGTGCCAGCAAGAGCTTAACTAATGAAAAACTGTTTTTT
>NA|TRBJ2-5|many|15|TRBV12-3/TRBV12-4
CASSPRRLEGETQYF
TGTGCCAGCAGTCCCCGGCGACTAGAGGGAGAGACCCAGTACTTC
>NA|TRBJ1-5|few|15|TRBV19
CASSVGAGAHQPQHF
TGTGCCAGTAGTGTTGGGGCAGGGGCGCATCAGCCCCAGCATTTT
>NA|TRBJ1-3|many|13|TRBV28
CASIRISGNTIYF
TGTGCCAGCATCCGTATCTCTGGAAACACCATATATTTT
>NA|TRBJ2-6|many|17|TRBV12-3/TRBV12-4
CASSRSTGRAGANVLTF
TGTGCCAGCAGCCGCAGCACAGGGAGGGCAGGGGCCAACGTCCTGACTTTC
>NA|TRBJ2-4|few|14|TRBV12-3/TRBV12-4
CASSLGGSKNIQYF
TGTGCCAGCAGTTTAGGGGGATCCAAAAACATTCAGTACTTC